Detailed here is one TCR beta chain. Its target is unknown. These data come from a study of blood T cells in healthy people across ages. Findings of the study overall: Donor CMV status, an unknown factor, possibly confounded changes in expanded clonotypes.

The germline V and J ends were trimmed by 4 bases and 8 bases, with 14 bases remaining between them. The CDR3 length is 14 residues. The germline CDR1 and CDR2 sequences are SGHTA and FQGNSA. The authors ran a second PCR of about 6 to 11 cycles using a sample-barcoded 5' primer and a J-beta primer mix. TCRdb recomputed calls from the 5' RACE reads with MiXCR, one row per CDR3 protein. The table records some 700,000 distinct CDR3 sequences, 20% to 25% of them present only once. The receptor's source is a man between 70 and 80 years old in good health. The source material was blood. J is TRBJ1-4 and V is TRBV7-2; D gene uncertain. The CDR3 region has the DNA TGTGCCAGCAGCTCTGTTGGCGTAGGGGAAAAACTGTTTTTT. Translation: CASSSVGVGEKLFF.